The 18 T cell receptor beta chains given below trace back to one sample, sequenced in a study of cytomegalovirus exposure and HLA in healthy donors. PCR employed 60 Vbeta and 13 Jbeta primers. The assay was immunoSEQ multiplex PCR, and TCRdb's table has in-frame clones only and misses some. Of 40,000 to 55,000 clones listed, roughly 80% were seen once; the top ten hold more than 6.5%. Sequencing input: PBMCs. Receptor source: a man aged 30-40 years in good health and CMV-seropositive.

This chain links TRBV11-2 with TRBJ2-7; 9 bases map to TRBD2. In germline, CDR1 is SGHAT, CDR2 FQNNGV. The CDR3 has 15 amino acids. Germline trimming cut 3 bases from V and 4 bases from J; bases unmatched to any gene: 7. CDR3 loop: CASSFGLAGVYEQYF. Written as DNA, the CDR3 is TGTGCCAGCAGCTTCGGTTTAGCGGGGGTATACGAGCAGTACTTC.

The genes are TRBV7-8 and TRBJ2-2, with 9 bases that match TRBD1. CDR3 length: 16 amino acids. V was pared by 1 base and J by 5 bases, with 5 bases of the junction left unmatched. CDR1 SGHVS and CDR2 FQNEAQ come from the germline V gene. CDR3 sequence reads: CASSLVGGTGTGELFF. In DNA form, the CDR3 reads TGTGCCAGCAGCTTAGTAGGAGGGACAGGGACCGGGGAGCTGTTTTTT.

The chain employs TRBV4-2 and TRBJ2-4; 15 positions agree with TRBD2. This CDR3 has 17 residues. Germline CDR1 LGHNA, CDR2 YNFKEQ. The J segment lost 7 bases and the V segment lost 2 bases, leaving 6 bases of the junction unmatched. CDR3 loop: CASSQSGTSGGRNIQYF. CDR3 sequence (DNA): TGTGCCAGCAGCCAAAGCGGGACTAGCGGGGGGAGGAACATTCAGTACTTC.

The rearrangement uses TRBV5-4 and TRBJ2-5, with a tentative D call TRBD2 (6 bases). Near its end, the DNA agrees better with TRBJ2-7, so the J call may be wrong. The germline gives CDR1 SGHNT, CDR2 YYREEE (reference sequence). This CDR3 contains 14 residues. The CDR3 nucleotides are TGTGCCAGCAGCTTTGGGGGGAGCTCCTACGAGCAGTACTTC. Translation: CASSFGGSSYEQYF.

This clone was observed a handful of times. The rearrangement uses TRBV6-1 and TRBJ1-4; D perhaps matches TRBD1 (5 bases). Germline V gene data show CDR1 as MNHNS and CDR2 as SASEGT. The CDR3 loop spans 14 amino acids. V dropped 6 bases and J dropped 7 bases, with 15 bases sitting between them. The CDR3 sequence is CASSKTGDSEKLFF. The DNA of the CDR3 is TGTGCCAGCAGCAAGACGGGGGACTCTGAAAAACTGTTTTTT.

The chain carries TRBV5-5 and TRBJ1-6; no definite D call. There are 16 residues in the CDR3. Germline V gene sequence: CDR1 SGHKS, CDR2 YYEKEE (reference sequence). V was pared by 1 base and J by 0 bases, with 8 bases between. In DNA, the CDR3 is TGTGCCAGCAGCTTGAGACTTCCCTCCTATAATTCACCCCTCCACTTT. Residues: CASSLRLPSYNSPLHF. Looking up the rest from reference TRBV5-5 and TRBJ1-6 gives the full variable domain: DAGVTQSPTHLIKTRGQQVTLRCSPISGHKSVSWYQQVLGQGPQFIFQYYEKEERGRGNFPDRFSARQFPNYSSELNVNALLLGDSALYLCASSLRLPSYNSPLHFGNGTRLTVT.

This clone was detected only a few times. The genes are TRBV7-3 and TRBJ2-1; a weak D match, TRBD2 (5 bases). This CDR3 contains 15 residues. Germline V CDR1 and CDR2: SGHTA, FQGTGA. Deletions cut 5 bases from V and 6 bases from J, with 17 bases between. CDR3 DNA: TGTGCCAGCAGCCGCGGGTTACCTTCCGGCAATGAGCAGTTCTTC. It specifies CASSRGLPSGNEQFF.

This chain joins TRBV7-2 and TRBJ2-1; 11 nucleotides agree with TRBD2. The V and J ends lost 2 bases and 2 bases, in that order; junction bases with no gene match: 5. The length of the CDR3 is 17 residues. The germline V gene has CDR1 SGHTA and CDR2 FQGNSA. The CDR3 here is CASSLLFSGGAYNEQFF. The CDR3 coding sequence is TGTGCCAGCAGCTTACTATTTAGCGGGGGGGCCTACAATGAGCAGTTCTTC.

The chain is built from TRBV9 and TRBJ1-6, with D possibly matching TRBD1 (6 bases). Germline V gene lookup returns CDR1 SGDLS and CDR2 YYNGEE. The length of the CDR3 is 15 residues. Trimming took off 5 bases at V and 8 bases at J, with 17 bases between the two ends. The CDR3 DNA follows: TGTGCCAGCAGTGTTACAGGGTCATTTTATTCACCCCTCCACTTT. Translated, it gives CASSVTGSFYSPLHF.

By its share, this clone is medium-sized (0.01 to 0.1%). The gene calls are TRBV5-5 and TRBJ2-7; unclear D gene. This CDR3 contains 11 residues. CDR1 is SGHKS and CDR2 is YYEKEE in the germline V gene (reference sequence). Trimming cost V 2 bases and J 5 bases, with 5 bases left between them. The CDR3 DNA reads TGTGCCAGCAGCTTAAGAGACGAGCAGTACTTC. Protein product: CASSLRDEQYF.

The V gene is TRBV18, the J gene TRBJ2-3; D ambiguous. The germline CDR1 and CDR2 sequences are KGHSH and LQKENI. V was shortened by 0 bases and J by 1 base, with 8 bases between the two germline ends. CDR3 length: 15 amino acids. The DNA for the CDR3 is TGTGCCAGCTCACCACCGAGTCTCCGCACAGATACGCAGTATTTT. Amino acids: CASSPPSLRTDTQYF.

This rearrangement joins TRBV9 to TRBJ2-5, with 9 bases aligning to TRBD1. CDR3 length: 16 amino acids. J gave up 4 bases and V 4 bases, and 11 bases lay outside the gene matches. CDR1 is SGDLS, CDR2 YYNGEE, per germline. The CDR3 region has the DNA TGTGCCAGCAGCCCCCGGACAGGGGATAGGGCAGAGACCCAGTACTTC. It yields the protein CASSPRTGDRAETQYF.

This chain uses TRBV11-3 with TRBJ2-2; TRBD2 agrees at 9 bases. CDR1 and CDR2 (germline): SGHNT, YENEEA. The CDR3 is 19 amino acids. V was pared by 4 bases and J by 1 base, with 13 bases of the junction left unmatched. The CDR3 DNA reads TGTGCCAGCAGCTCCTACCAGGGCAAGCGGGGGGTGAACACCGGGGAGCTGTTTTTT. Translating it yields CASSSYQGKRGVNTGELFF.

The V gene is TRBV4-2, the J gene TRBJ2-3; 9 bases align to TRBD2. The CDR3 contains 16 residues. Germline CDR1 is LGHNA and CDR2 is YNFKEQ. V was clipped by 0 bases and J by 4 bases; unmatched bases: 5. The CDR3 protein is CASSQEASGGPDTQYF. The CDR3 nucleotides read TGTGCCAGCAGCCAAGAGGCCAGCGGGGGGCCAGATACGCAGTATTTT.

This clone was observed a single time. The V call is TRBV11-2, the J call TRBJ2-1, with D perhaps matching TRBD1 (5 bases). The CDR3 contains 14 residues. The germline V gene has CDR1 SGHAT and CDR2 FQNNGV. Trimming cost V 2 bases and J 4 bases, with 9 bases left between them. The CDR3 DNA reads TGTGCCAGCAGCTTATGGGGCAGGTACAATGAGCAGTTCTTC. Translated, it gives CASSLWGRYNEQFF.

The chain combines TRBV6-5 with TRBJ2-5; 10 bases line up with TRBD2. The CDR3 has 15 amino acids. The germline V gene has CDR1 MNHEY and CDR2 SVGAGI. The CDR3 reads CAGGSGGAPRETQYF. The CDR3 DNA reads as TGTGCTGGGGGGAGCGGGGGGGCCCCCAGGGAGACCCAGTACTTC.

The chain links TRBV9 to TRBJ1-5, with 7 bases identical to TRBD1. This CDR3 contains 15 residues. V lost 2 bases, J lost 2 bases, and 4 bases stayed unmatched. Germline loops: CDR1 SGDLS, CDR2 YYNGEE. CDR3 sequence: CASSVSGQGNQPQHF. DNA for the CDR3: TGTGCCAGCAGCGTCTCCGGACAGGGCAATCAGCCCCAGCATTTT.

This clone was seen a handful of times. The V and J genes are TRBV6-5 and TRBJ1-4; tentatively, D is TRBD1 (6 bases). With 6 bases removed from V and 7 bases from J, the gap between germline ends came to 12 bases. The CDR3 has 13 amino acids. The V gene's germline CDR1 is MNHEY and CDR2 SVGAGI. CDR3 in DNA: TGTGCCAGCAGACGGGACATAAGTGAAAAACTGTTTTTT. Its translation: CASRRDISEKLFF.